This T cell receptor (beta chain) was captured in a study of vaccination and CD4 T cells after COVID-19. Study-level background: Six males and four females, two of them Hispanic, were enrolled as convalescents.

Treatment reported: roughly 10-day PBMC culture with coronavirus spike peptide pools or control peptides (ViraFEST assay). This clonotype was found once. No antigen is known for it. Sequencing of cultured CD4+ T cell DNA used the Oncomine TCR Beta short-read assay. TCRdb redid the calling of the PCR reads with MiXCR, one entry per CDR3 protein. The sample has about 15,000 distinct CDR3 sequences, approximately 60% seen once. V trimming: 0 bases; J trimming: 0 bases; junction bases outside the gene matches: 0. CDR3 size: 15 residues. Per the germline V gene, CDR1 is MRHNA and CDR2 is SNTAGT. The chain links TRBV6-4 to TRBJ2-3, with 7 nucleotides matching TRBD1. Source material: CD4+ T cells from blood, cultured in vitro. The source is a human donor who had recovered from COVID-19. CDR3 sequence reads: CASSDSTGSTDTQYF. DNA of the CDR3: TGTGCCAGCAGTGACTCGACAGGGAGCACAGATACGCAGTATTTT.